This T cell receptor beta chain came from a study of CXCR3-negative and CXCR3-positive naive CD8 T cells. Overall study context: Roughly 1.5 +/- 0.3 million TRB reads came from each library, giving some 130 million in total.

There are 15 residues in the CDR3. Per germline, CDR1 SQVTM and CDR2 ANQGSEA. A note on this clonotype: The antigen is undetermined.

Carrying UMI labels, the TRB cDNA libraries were prepared through 5' RACE. TCRdb re-called the 5' RACE reads, yielding one record per CDR3 amino acid sequence without DNA. This table lists 60,000 to 70,000 distinct CDR3 sequences. The study, taken as a whole, reports: Comparison of naive cells showed more hydrophobic TRB CDR3s in CXCR3-positive than in CXCR3-negative naive cells. Fresh PBMCs served for most assays, and CXCR3 expression fell partially after cryopreservation. Diversity proved comparably high across both naive subsets and much lower in memory CD8+ cells.

Phenotypically, naive CD8+ T cells corresponded to CD45RO-CCR7+CD27+CD95-. The gene calls are TRBV29-1 and TRBJ2-1; TCRdb indicates TRBD2, and absent DNA this call remains unverified. Material for sequencing was naive CXCR3+ CD8+ T cells from blood. The subset denotes: CD45RO-CCR7+CD27+CD95- naive CD8+ T cells expressing CXCR3 (TNR3+). This receptor was taken from a human donor in good health. Some clones in this sample may be carry-over from other donors' samples. CDR3 residues: CSVGLAGGPLNEQFF.